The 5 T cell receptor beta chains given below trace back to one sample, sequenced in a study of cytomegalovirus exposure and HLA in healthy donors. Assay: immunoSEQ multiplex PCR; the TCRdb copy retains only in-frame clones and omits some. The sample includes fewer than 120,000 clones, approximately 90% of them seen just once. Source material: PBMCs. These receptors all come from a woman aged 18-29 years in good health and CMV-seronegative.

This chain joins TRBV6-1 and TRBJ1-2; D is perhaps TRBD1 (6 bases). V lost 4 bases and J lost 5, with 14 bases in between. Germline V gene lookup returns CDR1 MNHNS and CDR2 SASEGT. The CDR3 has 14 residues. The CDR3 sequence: CASSVLDSRYGYTF. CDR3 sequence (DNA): TGTGCCAGCAGTGTCTTGGACAGCAGATATGGCTACACCTTC.

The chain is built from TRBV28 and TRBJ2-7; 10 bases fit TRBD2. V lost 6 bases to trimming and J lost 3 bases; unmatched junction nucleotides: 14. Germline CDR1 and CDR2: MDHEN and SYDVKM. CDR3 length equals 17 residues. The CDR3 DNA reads TGTGCCAGCAGGGGGACTAGCGTTCGAATTCGGCGCTACGAGCAGTACTTC. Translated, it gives CASRGTSVRIRRYEQYF.

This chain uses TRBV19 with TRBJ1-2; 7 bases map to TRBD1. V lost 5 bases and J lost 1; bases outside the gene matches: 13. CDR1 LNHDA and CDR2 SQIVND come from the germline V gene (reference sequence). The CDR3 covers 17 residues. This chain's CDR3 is CASSLGQRPLLNYGYTF. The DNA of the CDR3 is TGTGCCAGTAGTCTGGGACAGCGGCCCTTACTTAACTATGGCTACACCTTC.

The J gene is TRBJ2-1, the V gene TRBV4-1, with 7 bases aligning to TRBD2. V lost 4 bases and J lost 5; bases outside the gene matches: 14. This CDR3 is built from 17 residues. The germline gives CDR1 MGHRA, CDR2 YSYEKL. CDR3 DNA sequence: TGCGCCAGCAGCCTCCTATCGGGTGGAGCGGGACACAATGAGCAGTTCTTC. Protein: CASSLLSGGAGHNEQFF.

CDR3 region: CASSHPGTGVQETQYF. The CDR3 DNA reads TGTGCCAGCTCACATCCCGGGACAGGGGTTCAAGAGACCCAGTACTTC. The chain has TRBV18 and TRBJ2-5; 10 bases are shared with TRBD1. This CDR3 has 16 residues. The V and J ends lost 4 bases and 2 bases, in that order; junction bases with no gene match: 7. Germline V lookup: CDR1 KGHSH, CDR2 LQKENI.